This is a list of T cell receptor beta chains from one sample in a study of cytomegalovirus exposure and HLA in healthy donors. Produced via immunoSEQ multiplex PCR; TCRdb's table is partial and in-frame only. The sample contains under 100,000 clones, about 77% of which appear only once. The sample taken for sequencing was PBMCs. Receptor source: a man aged 45 to 65 in good health and CMV-seronegative. The CDR3 runs from the conserved cysteine through the conserved F or W. D genes are given only for firm matches. Size is stated for part of the rows, as once, few or many counts, or as a class when the clone is expanded.

TRBV5-4	.	TRBD1	TRBJ2-5	TGTGCCAGCAGCACGGGACAGGGGGAAGAGACCCAGTACTTC	CASSTGQGEETQYF
TRBV9	.	.	TRBJ2-6	TGTGCCAGCAGCGCAGACAGGACTGGGGCCAACGTCCTGACTTTC	CASSADRTGANVLTF
TRBV5-4	.	.	TRBJ1-1	TGTGCCAGCAGCCGGCAGGGATTCATGAACACTGAAGCTTTCTTT	CASSRQGFMNTEAFF
TRBV20-1	.	TRBD1	TRBJ2-5	TGCAGTGCCCACAGGGGAGAGACCCAGTACTTC	CSAHRGETQYF
TRBV27	.	.	TRBJ1-1	TGTGCCAGCGGACCGACAGGACTGAACACTGAAGCTTTCTTT	CASGPTGLNTEAFF
TRBV19	.	TRBD1	TRBJ1-1	TGTGCCAGTAGGGACAGGGGCTCTGAAGCTTTCTTT	CASRDRGSEAFF
TRBV4-3	.	.	TRBJ1-6	TGCGCCAGCAGCCAAGTGGTGGGGCGGCGGTCCGATTCACCCCTCCACTTT	CASSQVVGRRSDSPLHF
TRBV13	.	TRBD2	TRBJ2-5	TGTGCCAGCAGCCTCCGACTAGCGGGGGCTAAAGAGACCCAGTACTTC	CASSLRLAGAKETQYF
TRBV5-8	once	TRBD2	TRBJ2-3	TGTGCCAGCAGCTTGAGAACTAGCGGGGGGGGCACAGATACGCAGTATTTT	CASSLRTSGGGTDTQYF
TRBV30	few	TRBD1	TRBJ1-1	TGTGCCTGGAAGGGACAGGAAGTTGGGAACACTGAAGCTTTCTTT	CAWKGQEVGNTEAFF
TRBV7-9	.	TRBD1	TRBJ1-5	TGTGCCAGCAGCTTTCCAGGGGGTCCCCAGCATTTT	CASSFPGGPQHF
TRBV5-1	few	TRBD2	TRBJ2-3	TGCGCCAGCAACACGTCGGGACTAGCGGGGGGGCCAAGCACAGATACGCAGTATTTT	CASNTSGLAGGPSTDTQYF
TRBV6-5	.	TRBD2	TRBJ2-5	TGTGCCAGCAGTTACACTAGCGGGGGGCAAGAGACCCAGTACTTC	CASSYTSGGQETQYF
TRBV9	.	.	TRBJ2-2	TGTGCCAGCAGCGGGGGGAGGGGACAGAACACCGGGGAGCTGTTTTTT	CASSGGRGQNTGELFF
TRBV4-3	.	TRBD1	TRBJ2-7	TGCGCCAGCAGCCAAGACGGGACAGGCTTGGATGAGCAGTACTTC	CASSQDGTGLDEQYF
TRBV4-3	few	.	TRBJ1-4	TGCGCCAGCAGCCAAGATCGAGGACATTTCAATGAAAAACTGTTTTTT	CASSQDRGHFNEKLFF
TRBV10-1	.	TRBD1	TRBJ1-1	TGCGCCAGCAGTGGTGACAGGGGCCGTCTGGATCGCGAGACTGAAGCTTTCTTT	CASSGDRGRLDRETEAFF
TRBV6-5	.	.	TRBJ2-1	TGTGCCAGCAGTTACGGCGGGACAGACAATGAGCAGTTCTTC	CASSYGGTDNEQFF
TRBV27	.	.	TRBJ1-5	TGTGCCAGCAGTTTAACAGGATACAATCAGCCCCAGCATTTT	CASSLTGYNQPQHF
TRBV19	.	.	TRBJ1-6	TGTGCCAGTACTCGGGGACTTAACTCCTATAATTCACCCCTCCACTTT	CASTRGLNSYNSPLHF
TRBV4-1	.	.	TRBJ1-2	TGCGCCAGCAGCCAAGAGCTCACAGCACAATTGACCTTC	CASSQELTAQLTF
TRBV5-1	.	TRBD1	TRBJ1-2	TGCGCCAGCAGCTTAACCTCAGGGGGCGCCTATGGCTACACCTTC	CASSLTSGGAYGYTF
TRBV19	.	.	TRBJ1-5	TGTGCCAGTAGTCCCTCCAGCCAGGGAAGTCCCAATCAGCCCCAGCATTTT	CASSPSSQGSPNQPQHF
TRBV28	.	TRBD2	TRBJ2-5	TGTGCCAGCAGTTTTAATAGCGGGGGCCGGGGGACCCAGTACTTC	CASSFNSGGRGTQYF
TRBV5-4	.	TRBD1	TRBJ1-6	TGTGCCAGCAGCTTGGCTAGGACAGGGTCCTCACCCCTCCACTTT	CASSLARTGSSPLHF
TRBV2	once	.	TRBJ1-2	TGTGCCAGCAGCACAGTGAACTATGGCTACACCTTC	CASSTVNYGYTF
TRBV9	.	TRBD1	TRBJ2-7	TGTGCCAGCAGCGCGACAGGGGGATACTACGAGCAGTACTTC	CASSATGGYYEQYF
TRBV9	.	TRBD2	TRBJ2-2	TGTGCCAGCAGCCCAACTAGCGGAGGACCCACCGGGGAGCTGTTTTTT	CASSPTSGGPTGELFF
TRBV5-1	few	TRBD2	TRBJ2-1	TGCGCCAGCAGAGGACTAGCGGGGGACTACAATGAGCAGTTCTTC	CASRGLAGDYNEQFF